This T cell receptor beta chain comes out of a study of cytotoxic CD8 clonotypes in ibrutinib-treated CLL. Some clones are missing from TCRdb's copy, which holds only in-frame ones; the method was immunoSEQ multiplex PCR. The sample records 65,000 to 90,000 clones, around four fifths being singletons. Study outcomes and limitations: Private clonotypes, not public ones, expanded at ibrutinib response.

As regards this clone: The antigen remains undetermined.

This CDR3 comprises 13 residues. V was trimmed by 5 bases and J by 9 bases, leaving 16 bases between them. Germline CDR1 SGHTA, CDR2 FQGNSA. The sequencing used PBMCs, collected after 24 months of ibrutinib treatment. V gene TRBV7-2 combines with J gene TRBJ1-2; TRBD1 is a possible D gene (5 bases). The sequence derives from a human donor with chronic lymphocytic leukemia. As DNA, the CDR3 is TGTGCCAGCAGCCCAGAATGGGGGTCAAGCTACACCTTC. The encoded protein is CASSPEWGSSYTF.